These 24 T cell receptor beta chains came from one sample sequenced in a study of cytomegalovirus exposure and HLA in healthy donors. With 60 Vbeta and 13 Jbeta primers, the PCR was carried out. Generated by immunoSEQ multiplex PCR, the TCRdb table keeps only in-frame clones and is missing some. The sample includes approximately 160,000 clones, around 75% of them seen just once. The sample was PBMCs. These receptors all stem from a male donor in good health and CMV-seronegative.

The chain links TRBV6-6 to TRBJ2-7, with 8 bases identical to TRBD1. With 9 bases clipped from V and 6 bases from J, the junction kept 10 bases outside the gene matches. The CDR3 runs to 13 residues. CDR1 is MNHNY and CDR2 is SVGAGI in the germline V gene (reference sequence). The CDR3 bases are TGTGCCAGTCTTCAGGGGGCCCCTCTCGAGCAGTACTTC. This gives the protein CASLQGAPLEQYF.

The J gene is TRBJ2-2, the V gene TRBV2; 9 bases are a match to TRBD1. Per germline, CDR1 SNHLY and CDR2 FYNNEI. The junction had 9 bases not matched to a gene; V was cut back by 9 bases and J by 7 bases. The CDR3 is 14 residues long. CDR3 protein: CASKDRGSIGELFF. The CDR3 coding sequence is TGTGCCAGTAAGGACAGGGGAAGTATCGGGGAGCTGTTTTTT.

This chain joins TRBV19 and TRBJ1-4; no clear D gene. This CDR3 has 11 residues. Germline CDR1 reads LNHDA; CDR2 reads SQIVND (reference sequence). V was trimmed by 4 bases and J by 7 bases, leaving 4 bases between them. This CDR3 reads CASSNSEKLFF. In DNA form, the CDR3 reads TGTGCCAGTAGTAACAGTGAAAAACTGTTTTTT.

The V call is TRBV7-2, the J call TRBJ1-2; 8 bases are shared with TRBD1. The junction had 6 bases not matched to a gene; V was cut back by 7 bases and J by 2 bases. The CDR3 spans 14 residues. Germline lookup yields CDR1 SGHTA and CDR2 FQGNSA. DNA for the CDR3: TGTGCCAGCACCCCTAGACAGGGGAACTATGGCTACACCTTC. Protein: CASTPRQGNYGYTF.

The chain has TRBV4-2 and TRBJ2-3; tentative D call: TRBD2 (6 bases). Germline V gene lookup returns CDR1 LGHNA and CDR2 YNFKEQ. The V end was cut by 4 bases, the J end by 1 base, with 18 bases between. This CDR3 is 17 amino acids long. DNA of the CDR3: TGTGCCAGCAGCCCCCAGGAGGGCCCCTCGCGCACAGATACGCAGTATTTT. Its protein product is CASSPQEGPSRTDTQYF.

The genes are TRBV5-4 and TRBJ1-5, with D perhaps matching TRBD1 (5 bases). The CDR3 length is 14 residues. Germline loops: CDR1 SGHNT, CDR2 YYREEE (reference sequence). V lost 3 bases, J lost 5 bases, and 12 bases lay in between. The CDR3 sequence is CASSSQGQDQPQHF. CDR3 DNA: TGTGCCAGCAGCTCTCAGGGTCAGGATCAGCCCCAGCATTTT.

The V and J genes are TRBV27 and TRBJ1-6; 8 nucleotides match TRBD1. The CDR3 has 14 amino acids. From germline, CDR1 is MNHEY and CDR2 SMNVEV (reference sequence). With 2 bases clipped from V and 11 bases from J, the junction kept 5 bases outside the gene matches. The CDR3 here is CASSLQGAIPPLHF. The CDR3 DNA follows: TGTGCCAGCAGTTTACAGGGGGCGATCCCACCCCTCCACTTT.

This clone was seen only a few times. The chain recombines TRBV10-3 with TRBJ2-5; 7 bases are a match to TRBD2. The junction had 3 bases not matched to a gene; V was cut back by 2 bases and J by 0 bases. The CDR3 sequence is 15 residues long. Germline V lookup: CDR1 ENHRY, CDR2 SYGVKD. CDR3 sequence (DNA): TGTGCCATCAGTGAGCCCACTAGCGACCAAGAGACCCAGTACTTC. Its translation: CAISEPTSDQETQYF.

The chain joins TRBV27 to TRBJ1-4; TRBD1 is a possible D gene (6 bases). The V and J ends lost 2 bases and 8 bases respectively, with 12 bases between them. The CDR3 is 14 amino acids. Germline V gene lookup returns CDR1 MNHEY and CDR2 SMNVEV (reference sequence). The CDR3 region has the DNA TGTGCCAGCAGTTTAGGAAGCACAGGGGAAAAACTGTTTTTT. Amino acid sequence: CASSLGSTGEKLFF.

This clone was observed a few times. The rearrangement links TRBV29-1 to TRBJ2-3, with 10 bases aligning to TRBD1. The CDR3 has 14 residues. Germline lookup yields CDR1 SQVTM and CDR2 ANQGSEA. The junction had 4 bases not matched to a gene; V was cut back by 7 bases and J by 0 bases. CDR3 loop: CSGGQGESTDTQYF. The DNA of the CDR3 is TGCAGCGGTGGACAGGGGGAAAGCACAGATACGCAGTATTTT.

This clone was observed once. V is TRBV19 and J is TRBJ1-3; D uncertain. Trimming took 6 bases from V and 0 from J, leaving 9 bases between them. The CDR3 runs to 14 residues. Germline V CDR1 and CDR2: LNHDA, SQIVND (reference sequence). The CDR3 nucleotides read TGTGCCAGTAGGGCAGTCAGCTCTGGAAACACCATATATTTT. Protein sequence: CASRAVSSGNTIYF.

The J gene is TRBJ2-3, the V gene TRBV6-6, with 11 bases matching TRBD2. After removal of 8 bases from V and 4 bases from J, the junction contained 5 bases not matched to a gene. The CDR3 spans 14 residues. CDR1 MNHNY and CDR2 SVGAGI come from the germline V gene (reference sequence). CDR3 residues: CASSLGLAADTQYF. The CDR3 bases are TGTGCCAGCTCCCTGGGACTAGCGGCAGATACGCAGTATTTT.

The chain links TRBV7-9 to TRBJ1-4; 9 nucleotides match TRBD1. CDR3 length equals 16 residues. Germline lookup yields CDR1 SEHNR and CDR2 FQNEAQ (reference sequence). V gave up 5 bases and J gave up 4 bases; unmatched junction bases: 8. CDR3 residues: CASSPGQGPGNEKLFF. The CDR3, as DNA: TGTGCCAGCAGCCCTGGACAGGGGCCGGGTAATGAAAAACTGTTTTTT.

This rearrangement joins TRBV11-2 to TRBJ1-5; no clear D. Germline CDR1 is SGHAT and CDR2 is FQNNGV. The CDR3 is 15 residues long. V was trimmed by 1 base and J by 2 bases, leaving 9 bases between them. The CDR3 sequence: CASSLAITGNQPQHF. CDR3 sequence (DNA): TGTGCCAGCAGCTTAGCCATAACGGGCAATCAGCCCCAGCATTTT.

The chain couples TRBV6-5 to TRBJ2-1, with D possibly matching TRBD1 (6 bases). The germline V gene has CDR1 MNHEY and CDR2 SVGAGI. V was trimmed by 6 bases and J by 8 bases, leaving 20 bases between them. The CDR3 is 15 amino acids. The CDR3: CASRETGLEGHEQFF. CDR3 nucleotide sequence: TGTGCCAGCAGGGAAACAGGGCTTGAGGGCCATGAGCAGTTCTTC.

V is TRBV9 and J is TRBJ2-1; unclear D gene. Deletions cut 0 bases from V and 0 bases from J, with 13 bases between. The CDR3 is 17 amino acids. Germline CDR1 is SGDLS and CDR2 is YYNGEE. The CDR3 here is CASSVARLLSSYNEQFF. As DNA, the CDR3 is TGTGCCAGCAGCGTAGCTAGGCTCCTGAGCTCCTACAATGAGCAGTTCTTC.

The chain uses TRBV5-1 and TRBJ1-4, with D possibly being TRBD1 (6 bases). Trimming took off 3 bases at V and 5 bases at J, with 14 bases between the two ends. The CDR3 sequence is 15 residues long. The germline V gene has CDR1 SGHRS and CDR2 YFSETQ. The CDR3, as DNA: TGCGCCAGCAGCTCCGAGGGACACCAGAATGAAAAACTGTTTTTT. It yields the protein CASSSEGHQNEKLFF.

This clone has just a few counts. The CDR3 protein is CASSTGVSFNVLTF. DNA for the CDR3: TGTGCCAGCAGTACAGGGGTCTCTTTCAACGTCCTGACTTTC. The chain couples TRBV6-5 to TRBJ2-6, with 7 bases aligning to TRBD1. J gave up 9 bases and V 5 bases, and 7 bases lay outside the gene matches. The CDR3 totals 14 residues. Germline assignment: CDR1 MNHEY and CDR2 SVGAGI.

The chain uses TRBV7-9 and TRBJ2-7; D unclear. There are 13 residues in the CDR3. Trimming stripped 4 bases from V and 5 bases from J, with 12 bases between. CDR1 SEHNR and CDR2 FQNEAQ come from the germline V gene (reference sequence). The CDR3 protein is CASSSRDSHEQYF. DNA for the CDR3: TGTGCCAGCAGCTCTAGAGATAGCCACGAGCAGTACTTC.

This chain joins TRBV7-2 and TRBJ2-2, with TRBD1 as a possible D gene (6 bases). The CDR3 is 14 amino acids. Germline V gives CDR1 SGHTA, CDR2 FQGNSA. Between the trimmed V and J ends, which lost 4 bases and 4 bases, there was a span of 10 bases. CDR3 sequence reads: CASSSKTGTGELFF. In nucleotides, the CDR3 is TGTGCCAGCAGCTCAAAGACAGGCACCGGGGAGCTGTTTTTT. Filled out from reference TRBV7-2 and TRBJ2-2, the complete variable domain reads GAGVSQSPSNKVTEKGKDVELRCDPISGHTALYWYRQSLGQGLEFLIYFQGNSAPDKSGLPSDRFSAERTGGSVSTLTIQRTQQEDSAVYLCASSSKTGTGELFFGEGSRLTVL.

The chain uses TRBV19 and TRBJ2-1, with D uncertain. V was shortened by 1 base and J by 0 bases, with 7 bases between the two germline ends. CDR1 is LNHDA and CDR2 is SQIVND in the germline V gene (reference sequence). The CDR3 spans 15 residues. CDR3 residues: CASSIAVSSYNEQFF. CDR3 DNA: TGTGCCAGTAGTATAGCAGTCAGCTCCTACAATGAGCAGTTCTTC.

This chain links TRBV6-5 with TRBJ2-7; TRBD1 aligns across 7 bases. This CDR3 region has 15 residues. J was trimmed by 5 bases and V by 0 bases; bases with no gene match: 7. Per germline, CDR1 MNHEY and CDR2 SVGAGI. CDR3 nucleotide sequence: TGTGCCAGCAGTTACTCGACAGGGTCAGGAAACGAGCAGTACTTC. This translates into CASSYSTGSGNEQYF.

The chain uses TRBV7-6 and TRBJ2-2; D call uncertain. CDR3 length equals 14 residues. Trimming stripped 5 bases from V and 1 base from J, with 8 bases between. Germline V lookup: CDR1 SGHVS, CDR2 FNYEAQ. The CDR3 nucleotides read TGTGCCAGCAGCCGCAGACAGAACACCGGGGAGCTGTTTTTT. The encoded protein is CASSRRQNTGELFF.

This clone was recorded a few times. The gene calls are TRBV5-6 and TRBJ2-5; TRBD2 agrees at 11 bases. Trimming took 0 bases from V and 2 from J; bases not matched to a gene: 0. The CDR3 is 15 residues long. The germline V gene encodes CDR1 SGHDT and CDR2 YYEEEE. CDR3 protein: CASSLGLAGQETQYF. CDR3 bases: TGTGCCAGCAGCTTGGGACTAGCGGGGCAAGAGACCCAGTACTTC.